A selection of T cell receptor beta chains follows, all from one sample in a study of OX40 agonist ivuxolimab in advanced cancers. Clones were sequenced by immunoSEQ multiplex PCR, and TCRdb holds only the in-frame ones, with some missing. The table shows 30,000 to 45,000 clones, with roughly four fifths occurring only once. Sequences were derived from CD4+ or CD8+ T cells sorted from blood, sampled in a trial of the OX40 agonist ivuxolimab. These receptor sequences come from an adult with an advanced solid tumor such as melanoma, head and neck, liver or kidney cancer. The CDR3 runs from the conserved cysteine through the conserved F or W. A D gene is named only where the DNA matches it firmly. Clone sizes are given selectively: once, few, many, or a class where the clone is expanded.

abundance	v_gene	j_gene	len	d_gene	CDR3aa	CDR3nt
NA	TRBV5-6	TRBJ2-2	14	NA	CASRQMGGTGELFF	TGTGCCAGCAGACAGATGGGGGGCACCGGGGAGCTGTTTTTT
once	TRBV9	TRBJ2-2	13	NA	CASSEGRMGELFF	TGTGCCAGCAGCGAGGGCCGGATGGGGGAGCTGTTTTTT
NA	TRBV6-5	TRBJ1-4	14	NA	CASRPQTPNEKLFF	TGTGCCAGCAGGCCTCAGACACCTAATGAAAAACTGTTTTTT
NA	TRBV11-2	TRBJ2-3	17	TRBD2	CASSYRTSGLSTDTQYF	TGTGCCAGCAGCTATCGGACTAGCGGGTTGAGCACAGATACGCAGTATTTT
few	TRBV19	TRBJ1-4	14	TRBD1	CASNTGTAFEKLFF	TGTGCCAGTAACACCGGGACAGCCTTCGAAAAACTGTTTTTT
NA	TRBV29-1	TRBJ2-3	14	NA	CSVYGGAGTDTQYF	TGCAGCGTTTACGGGGGCGCTGGCACAGATACGCAGTATTTT
NA	TRBV5-6	TRBJ1-5	14	NA	CASRTEQMRQPQHF	TGTGCCAGCCGCACCGAACAGATGCGGCAGCCCCAGCATTTT
NA	TRBV7-9	TRBJ1-2	14	NA	CASSLAQVNYGYTF	TGTGCCAGCAGCTTAGCACAAGTAAACTATGGCTACACCTTC
NA	TRBV19	TRBJ1-5	13	NA	CASSSQINQPQHF	TGTGCCAGTAGTTCTCAAATAAATCAGCCCCAGCATTTT
NA	TRBV4-2	TRBJ2-2	12	NA	CASSQEGEELFF	TGTGCCAGCAGCCAAGAGGGGGAGGAGCTGTTTTTT
NA	TRBV28	TRBJ1-2	14	NA	CASSSPRAHYGYTF	TGTGCCAGCAGTTCCCCACGGGCCCACTATGGCTACACCTTC
once	TRBV5-4	TRBJ1-2	14	NA	CASSLRRRGSGYTF	TGTGCCAGCAGCTTACGTCGCAGGGGAAGTGGCTACACCTTC